Below, 27 T cell receptor beta chains from the same sample are listed, as sequenced in a study of response to subunit inactivated influenza vaccine. In TCRdb, the RT-PCR reads were re-called with MiXCR into one record per CDR3 protein. The table includes about 480,000 distinct CDR3 sequences, 13% detected once. The sample consisted of PBMCs from blood, taken roughly 47 days after vaccination. These receptors were obtained from a man aged 50 or older who received an inactivated influenza vaccine.

This chain uses TRBV20-1 with TRBJ2-4, with D unresolved. The CDR3 length is 15 residues. Trimming took off 5 bases at V and 3 bases at J, with 17 bases between the two ends. Germline values: CDR1 DFQATT, CDR2 SNEGSKA (reference sequence). The CDR3 here is CSARLPQTGKNIQYF. Written as DNA, the CDR3 is TGCAGTGCTCGACTTCCCCAGACGGGCAAAAACATTCAGTACTTC.

The V and J genes are TRBV12-3 or TRBV12-4 and TRBJ2-5, with D unresolved. Trimming pared 2 bases from V and 5 bases from J, leaving 15 bases between. This CDR3 has 15 residues. The DNA for the CDR3 is TGTGCCAGCAGTTTACTTTCACCTCTTTCGGAGACCCAGTACTTC. The encoded protein is CASSLLSPLSETQYF.

The chain joins TRBV5-5 to TRBJ2-2; D possibly corresponds to TRBD1 (5 bases). The CDR3 is 17 amino acids. Germline V gene data show CDR1 as SGHKS and CDR2 as YYEKEE (reference sequence). Trimming removed 7 bases at V and 1 base at J, with 20 bases between. In nucleotides, the CDR3 is TGTGCCAGCGGAGATGTCAAGGGGCGCGTGAACACCGGGGAGCTGTTTTTT. Translation: CASGDVKGRVNTGELFF.

This clonotype was counted a few times. The chain couples TRBV11-2 to TRBJ1-3; TRBD1 aligns across 8 bases. The J segment lost 3 bases and the V segment lost 5 bases, leaving 15 bases of the junction unmatched. Germline values: CDR1 SGHAT, CDR2 FQNNGV. This CDR3 comprises 18 residues. CDR3 DNA sequence: TGTGCCAGCAGCCCCAGACCCCGAAAGACAGGGGATGGAAACACCATATATTTT. Amino acids: CASSPRPRKTGDGNTIYF.

V usage is TRBV20-1 and J usage is TRBJ2-1; 10 nucleotides match TRBD2. After removal of 0 bases from V and 3 bases from J, the junction contained 2 bases not matched to a gene. Germline loops: CDR1 DFQATT, CDR2 SNEGSKA (reference sequence). The CDR3 covers 15 residues. The CDR3 loop reads CSARELAGLYNEQFF. As DNA, the CDR3 is TGCAGTGCTAGAGAACTAGCGGGACTCTACAATGAGCAGTTCTTC.

The J gene is TRBJ2-5, the V gene TRBV6-2 or TRBV6-3; D not certain. CDR1 is MNHEY, CDR2 SVGEGT, per germline. This CDR3 is built from 13 residues. Deletions cut 2 bases from V and 1 base from J, with 5 bases between. In nucleotides, the CDR3 is TGTGCCAGCAGTTACGCCCGCCAAGAGACCCAGTACTTC. Its translation is CASSYARQETQYF.

This clonotype was found a few times. This chain links TRBV12-3 or TRBV12-4 with TRBJ2-3; D unresolved. Trimming left V 4 bases short and J 5 bases short, with 10 bases between. The CDR3 contains 13 residues. The CDR3 coding sequence is TGTGCCAGCAGTTCGCAGGTGGTAGATACGCAGTATTTT. It specifies CASSSQVVDTQYF.

The chain uses TRBV12-3 or TRBV12-4 and TRBJ2-5; TRBD1 is a possible D gene (5 bases). The CDR3 runs 14 residues. V was clipped by 3 bases and J by 7 bases, with 15 bases between them. DNA of the CDR3: TGTGCCAGCAGTTTGGGCCTCCGCAGGGCGACCCAGTACTTC. Protein product: CASSLGLRRATQYF.

The genes are TRBV25-1 and TRBJ2-7; 9 bases are shared with TRBD1. The CDR3 contains 14 residues. Per germline, CDR1 MGHDK and CDR2 SYGVNS. Unmatched junction bases numbered 3, after V lost 6 bases and J lost 0 bases. In DNA, the CDR3 is TGTGCCAGCAGACAGGGGGCCCCCTCCTACGAGCAGTACTTC. Protein sequence: CASRQGAPSYEQYF.

The genes are TRBV2 and TRBJ1-4, with TRBD1 as a possible D gene (6 bases). The germline V gene encodes CDR1 SNHLY and CDR2 FYNNEI. This CDR3 spans 15 amino acids. V shed 3 bases and J shed 1 base, with 9 bases lying between them. CDR3 sequence (DNA): TGTGCCAGCAGTGACAGGGGTCGAACTAATGAAAAACTGTTTTTT. Amino acid sequence: CASSDRGRTNEKLFF.

The rearrangement uses TRBV12-3 or TRBV12-4 and TRBJ2-5; D possibly corresponds to TRBD2 (6 bases). The V gene lost 6 bases and the J gene lost 3 bases, with 14 bases spanning the gap. The CDR3 is 14 amino acids. The CDR3 DNA is TGTGCCAGCAGCCTGGGACTGTTAAAAGAGACCCAGTACTTC. It yields the protein CASSLGLLKETQYF.

This clonotype was detected a few times. CDR3 sequence (DNA): TGCGCCAGCAGCCGACTAGCGGGGGGAAAGAATGAGCAGTTCTTC. This encodes CASSRLAGGKNEQFF. The rearrangement links TRBV10-2 to TRBJ2-1, with 13 bases matching TRBD2. The V gene end was trimmed by 6 bases and the J gene end by 7 bases; junction bases not matched to a gene: 6. CDR1 and CDR2 from the germline V gene are WSHSY and SAAADI. This CDR3 contains 15 residues.

This clonotype was found a few times. The V gene is TRBV12-3 or TRBV12-4, the J gene TRBJ1-1; a weak D match, TRBD1 (5 bases). The CDR3 consists of 15 residues. The V end lost 2 bases, the J end lost 8 bases, and 18 bases lay between the germline ends. The CDR3 loop is CASSLIGAPKEEAFF. As DNA, the CDR3 is TGTGCCAGCAGTTTAATCGGGGCCCCGAAAGAGGAAGCTTTCTTT.

This sequence joins TRBV4-1 and TRBJ2-5, with 10 positions matching TRBD2. The V gene's germline CDR1 is MGHRA and CDR2 YSYEKL. J gave up 5 bases and V 4 bases, and 10 bases lay outside the gene matches. The CDR3 length is 16 residues. CDR3 nucleotide sequence: TGCGCCAGCAGCCCGAGCGGGGGGGCCGGTAGTGAGACCCAGTACTTC. Translation: CASSPSGGAGSETQYF.

This clonotype was picked up many times. V usage is TRBV24-1 and J usage is TRBJ2-3, with D perhaps matching TRBD1 (6 bases). Trimming removed 1 base at V and 7 bases at J, with 14 bases between. Germline V CDR1 and CDR2: KGHDR, SFDVKD. The CDR3 totals 15 residues. CDR3 bases: TGTGCCACCAGTGATTTAAGGGGGAGTGGGAATACGCAGTATTTT. Protein sequence: CATSDLRGSGNTQYF.

There are many counts of this clonotype. The V gene is TRBV12-3 or TRBV12-4, the J gene TRBJ2-7, with 14 bases matching TRBD2. The CDR3 loop spans 14 amino acids. V shed 6 bases, J shed 4 bases, and the junction held 2 bases outside the gene matches. DNA for the CDR3: TGTGCCAGCAGCGGGACTAGCGGGAGTTACGAGCAGTACTTC. Protein: CASSGTSGSYEQYF.

The genes are TRBV12-3 or TRBV12-4 and TRBJ1-1, with D maybe TRBD1 (5 bases). This CDR3 comprises 15 residues. V shed 5 bases and J shed 7 bases, with 20 bases lying between them. DNA of the CDR3: TGTGCCAGCAGTCTCCTTGGGCTTGGGGCGTATGAAGCTTTCTTT. Amino acids: CASSLLGLGAYEAFF.

The gene calls are TRBV19 and TRBJ1-5; D remains unclear. Trimming took off 7 bases at V and 4 bases at J, with 17 bases between the two ends. This CDR3 comprises 15 residues. CDR1 and CDR2 (germline): LNHDA, SQIVND (reference sequence). CDR3 sequence reads: CASKQAHRLNQPQHF. CDR3 in DNA: TGTGCCAGTAAGCAGGCCCACCGTCTGAATCAGCCCCAGCATTTT.

This clonotype was seen at least ten times. The genes are TRBV7-3 and TRBJ2-7; 7 nucleotides line up with TRBD2. Germline assignment: CDR1 SGHTA and CDR2 FQGTGA. J gave up 3 bases and V 0 bases, and 5 bases lay outside the gene matches. The CDR3 consists of 15 residues. The DNA for the CDR3 is TGTGCCAGCAGCTTAACCGGGGGGACGATCTACGAGCAGTACTTC. Its translation is CASSLTGGTIYEQYF.

The genes are TRBV11-1 and TRBJ2-7, with TRBD1 matching 9 bases. Germline loops: CDR1 SGHAT, CDR2 FQDESV (reference sequence). CDR3 size: 18 residues. V shed 5 bases, J shed 2 bases, and the junction held 16 bases outside the gene matches. The CDR3 loop reads CASSLKAPGQGGTYEQYF. The CDR3 DNA reads as TGTGCCAGCAGCCTAAAAGCGCCGGGACAGGGAGGCACCTACGAGCAGTACTTC.

This chain links TRBV12-3 or TRBV12-4 with TRBJ2-3; 7 positions match TRBD2. The CDR3 runs 16 residues. Trimming cost V 5 bases and J 4 bases; bases outside gene matches: 12. The CDR3 bases are TGTGCCAGCAGTCCAAGTCAGGGAGGGCGCGCAGATACGCAGTATTTT. Residues: CASSPSQGGRADTQYF.

Ten or more counts support this clonotype. A read error may produce the germline difference seen at one junction end. V and J are TRBV5-1 and TRBJ2-7; either TRBD1 or TRBD2 may supply D (5 bases each). Per the germline V gene, CDR1 is SGHRS and CDR2 is YFSETQ. The CDR3 has 13 amino acids. CDR3 protein: CASSPGTYYEQYF. Here the CDR3 DNA reads TGTGCCAGCAGTCCCGGGACCTACTACGAGCAGTACTTC.

The chain is built from TRBV15 and TRBJ2-4; 9 bases match TRBD1. There are 15 residues in the CDR3. In germline, CDR1 is LNHNV, CDR2 YYDKDF (reference sequence). Losses at the gene ends were 9 bases for V and 3 bases for J; bases not matched to a gene: 9. The DNA of the CDR3 is TGTGCCACTAGCCGGGACAGGGTGGACAAAAACATTCAGTACTTC. Translated: CATSRDRVDKNIQYF. The complete variable domain, with remaining parts taken from reference TRBV15 and TRBJ2-4, reads DAMVIQNPRYQVTQFGKPVTLSCSQTLNHNVMYWYQQKSSQAPKLLFHYYDKDFNNEADTPDNFQSRRPNTSFCFLDIRSPGLGDTAMYLCATSRDRVDKNIQYFGAGTRLSVL.

The V call is TRBV5-1, the J call TRBJ1-1, with a tentative D call TRBD1 (5 bases). V gave up 0 bases and J gave up 4 bases, with 13 bases separating them. Germline CDR1 and CDR2: SGHRS and YFSETQ. The CDR3 is 15 residues long. CDR3 in amino acids: CASSLGGVWPTEAFF. The CDR3 nucleotides are TGCGCCAGCAGCTTGGGAGGGGTTTGGCCCACTGAAGCTTTCTTT.

V usage is TRBV20-1 and J usage is TRBJ1-4; D unresolved. The V and J ends lost 0 bases and 7 bases respectively, with 15 bases between them. CDR1 DFQATT and CDR2 SNEGSKA come from the germline V gene (reference sequence). The CDR3 extends over 15 amino acids. CDR3 loop: CSARDLKDWAEKLFF. Here the CDR3 DNA reads TGCAGTGCTAGAGATCTAAAGGACTGGGCTGAAAAACTGTTTTTT.

This clonotype was counted at least ten times. The chain links TRBV29-1 to TRBJ2-7, with 8 bases aligning to TRBD2. V dropped 1 base and J dropped 2; count of bases not matched to a gene: 7. The CDR3 spans 15 residues. Germline V gives CDR1 SQVTM, CDR2 ANQGSEA. In DNA form, the CDR3 reads TGCAGCGTTGAAGGTAGAAGCGGGAGTACCTACGAGCAGTACTTC. Translated: CSVEGRSGSTYEQYF.

The sample holds a few counts of this clonotype. This chain links TRBV20-1 with TRBJ2-2, with D perhaps TRBD2 (5 bases). The germline V and J ends were trimmed by 0 bases and 4 bases, with 15 bases remaining between them. Germline loops: CDR1 DFQATT, CDR2 SNEGSKA (reference sequence). The CDR3 extends over 16 amino acids. CDR3 in DNA: TGCAGTGCTAGAGATCTTCTCCGGGGATCCACCGGGGAGCTGTTTTTT. This sequence encodes CSARDLLRGSTGELFF.